Presented here are 17 T cell receptor beta chains from one specimen sequenced in a study of neurological immune-mediated disorders. One entry per CDR3 protein results from TCRdb running MiXCR on the 5' RACE reads. The table includes some 32,000 distinct CDR3 sequences, approximately 15% detected once. The specimen was PBMCs. The source is a man aged 65-85 years in good health.

Many counts were recorded for this clonotype. The CDR3 loop is CASSLYGGHSYNEQFF. CDR3 nucleotide sequence: TGCGCCAGCAGCCTCTACGGGGGCCACTCCTACAATGAGCAGTTCTTC. The chain joins TRBV5-1 to TRBJ2-1; D possibly uses TRBD1 or TRBD2 (6 bases each). The CDR3 sequence is 16 residues long. Trimming took 4 bases from V and 0 from J, leaving 14 bases between them. The germline V gene has CDR1 SGHRS and CDR2 YFSETQ. The variable domain in full, with the rest retrieved from reference TRBV5-1 and TRBJ2-1, is KAGVTQTPRYLIKTRGQQVTLSCSPISGHRSVSWYQQTPGQGLQFLFEYFSETQRNKGNFPGRFSGRQFSNSRSEMNVSTLELGDSALYLCASSLYGGHSYNEQFFGPGTRLTVL.

This clonotype appeared many times. The V and J genes are TRBV12-3 or TRBV12-4 and TRBJ1-2; D is unresolved. This CDR3 comprises 14 residues. Trimming took off 5 bases at V and 3 bases at J, with 13 bases between the two ends. The CDR3 DNA is TGTGCCAGCAGTCGGTTGGGTTTGGACTATGGCTACACCTTC. Protein: CASSRLGLDYGYTF.

This clonotype occurred many times. The V gene is TRBV6-5, the J gene TRBJ2-2; D perhaps matches TRBD1 (6 bases). This CDR3 region has 14 residues. V lost 0 bases and J 5 bases, leaving 7 bases between the germline ends. Looked up from germline, CDR1 is MNHEY and CDR2 is SVGAGI. CDR3 bases: TGTGCCAGCAGTTACTCTCAGGGGACCGGGGAGCTGTTTTTT. Protein sequence: CASSYSQGTGELFF.

This clonotype appeared many times. This chain joins TRBV7-9 and TRBJ1-6, with D tentatively TRBD1 (6 bases). Germline V gene lookup returns CDR1 SEHNR and CDR2 FQNEAQ (reference sequence). CDR3 length: 13 residues. Trimming removed 1 base from V and 8 bases from J, with 6 bases in between. The CDR3 protein is CASSLEGDSPLHF. The CDR3 DNA reads TGTGCCAGCAGCTTAGAGGGGGATTCACCCCTCCACTTT.

This clonotype has ten or more counts. This rearrangement joins TRBV12-3 or TRBV12-4 to TRBJ2-6, with D tentatively TRBD2 (6 bases). The CDR3 loop spans 19 amino acids. V was trimmed by 5 bases and J by 0 bases, leaving 20 bases between them. In DNA form, the CDR3 reads TGTGCCAGCAGTGGGGGGAGGCAGGGAATCTCCTCTGGGGCCAACGTCCTGACTTTC. Protein sequence: CASSGGRQGISSGANVLTF.

This clonotype was seen many times. The J gene is TRBJ2-5, the V gene TRBV20-1, with 8 bases aligning to TRBD2. V trimming: 3 bases; J trimming: 1 base; junction bases outside the gene matches: 4. The V gene's germline CDR1 is DFQATT and CDR2 SNEGSKA (reference sequence). There are 14 residues in the CDR3. The CDR3 protein is CSASPRGGQETQYF. The DNA for the CDR3 is TGCAGTGCTAGCCCTCGGGGGGGCCAAGAGACCCAGTACTTC.

This clonotype appeared many times. This chain joins TRBV25-1 and TRBJ2-2; the D gene is possibly TRBD1 (5 bases). The CDR3 has 14 amino acids. Trimming removed 4 bases from V and 7 bases from J, with 13 bases in between. The germline V gene has CDR1 MGHDK and CDR2 SYGVNS. DNA of the CDR3: TGTGCCAGCAGTGGTGCAGGGTCCATCGGGGAGCTGTTTTTT. Translating it yields CASSGAGSIGELFF.

The table lists this clonotype with many counts. This rearrangement joins TRBV5-1 to TRBJ2-3; weak D call: TRBD1 (6 bases). The germline gives CDR1 SGHRS, CDR2 YFSETQ. V was trimmed by 1 base and J by 4 bases, leaving 13 bases between them. The CDR3 spans 15 residues. The CDR3 DNA follows: TGCGCCAGCAGCTTGACAGGGTCCCCCGCAGATACGCAGTATTTT. This encodes CASSLTGSPADTQYF.

This clonotype was recorded many times. The chain is built from TRBV7-3 and TRBJ2-5; TRBD2 agrees at 9 bases. Germline values: CDR1 SGHTA, CDR2 FQGTGA. The CDR3 covers 16 residues. After removal of 0 bases from V and 4 bases from J, the junction contained 6 bases not matched to a gene. In DNA, the CDR3 is TGTGCCAGCAGCTTAACTGGCGGGGGGGCGGCAGAGACCCAGTACTTC. This sequence encodes CASSLTGGGAAETQYF.

This clonotype was recorded at least ten times. This chain links TRBV7-3 with TRBJ2-2; D is undetermined. Trimming stripped 4 bases from V and 8 bases from J, with 8 bases between. Germline CDR1 is SGHTA and CDR2 is FQGTGA. CDR3 size: 12 residues. The CDR3 bases are TGTGCCAGCAGCTCCGGTTGGGGGGAGCTGTTTTTT. Residues: CASSSGWGELFF.

Many counts were recorded for this clonotype. The rearrangement links TRBV20-1 to TRBJ1-4; D is undetermined. The ends were cut back, 0 bases at V and 8 bases at J, with 7 bases in the middle. CDR3 length: 12 amino acids. Germline V CDR1 and CDR2: DFQATT, SNEGSKA (reference sequence). CDR3 sequence (DNA): TGCAGTGCTAGAGAACTTGGAGAAAAACTGTTTTTT. The encoded protein is CSARELGEKLFF.

This chain links TRBV7-9 with TRBJ1-1; 7 positions match TRBD1. V lost 5 bases to trimming and J lost 5 bases; unmatched junction nucleotides: 5. The CDR3 totals 13 residues. CDR1 and CDR2 (germline): SEHNR, FQNEAQ (reference sequence). The CDR3 loop is CASSQSGGTEAFF. In DNA form, the CDR3 reads TGTGCCAGCAGCCAGTCAGGGGGAACTGAAGCTTTCTTT.

This clonotype was found many times. The chain links TRBV5-1 to TRBJ2-1; 8 bases align to TRBD2. This CDR3 is 17 amino acids long. The germline CDR1 and CDR2 sequences are SGHRS and YFSETQ. Germline trimming cut 0 bases from V and 3 bases from J; bases unmatched to any gene: 8. CDR3 loop: CASSLAPTSGHYNEQFF. The CDR3 DNA is TGCGCCAGCAGCTTGGCCCCCACTAGCGGCCACTACAATGAGCAGTTCTTC.

About this clonotype itself: A read error is possible here, since a much larger clone lies one base away. This chain uses TRBV7-9 with TRBJ1-4; unclear D gene. This CDR3 contains 15 residues. V shed 3 bases and J shed 4 bases, with 12 bases lying between them. CDR1 and CDR2 (germline): SEHNR, FQNEAQ (reference sequence). CDR3 protein: CASSLVEVDNEKLFF. The DNA for the CDR3 is TGTGCCAGCAGCTTGGTAGAGGTGGATAATGAAAAACTGTTTTTT.

This clonotype was picked up many times. This chain links TRBV7-2 with TRBJ2-2; D unresolved. The CDR3 runs 14 residues. V dropped 4 bases and J dropped 0 bases, with 6 bases sitting between them. CDR1 and CDR2 from the germline V gene are SGHTA and FQGNSA. Here the CDR3 reads CASSYSSNTGELFF. CDR3 coding DNA: TGTGCCAGCAGCTACTCGTCGAACACCGGGGAGCTGTTTTTT.

There are many counts of this clonotype. The chain combines TRBV14 with TRBJ2-7, with D perhaps matching TRBD1 or TRBD2 (5 bases each). With 4 bases removed from V and 3 bases from J, the gap between germline ends came to 16 bases. Germline lookup yields CDR1 SGHDN and CDR2 FVKESK. The CDR3 loop spans 15 amino acids. CDR3 nucleotide sequence: TGTGCCAGCAGCCTACCGGGACGGTCCGGCTACGAGCAGTACTTC. Translated: CASSLPGRSGYEQYF.

Notes on this clonotype: This may be a read error, as it is one base from a much larger clone. This chain connects TRBV20-1 to TRBJ2-2; 8 bases are a match to TRBD1. Germline V gene lookup returns CDR1 DFQATT and CDR2 SNEGSKA (reference sequence). The CDR3 length is 17 residues. The ends lost 5 bases at V and 0 bases at J; junction bases unmatched: 11. CDR3 in amino acids: CSAPTGQVGTNTGELFF. CDR3 sequence (DNA): TGCAGTGCTCCTACGGGACAGGTGGGAACGAACACCGGGGAGCTGTTTTTT.